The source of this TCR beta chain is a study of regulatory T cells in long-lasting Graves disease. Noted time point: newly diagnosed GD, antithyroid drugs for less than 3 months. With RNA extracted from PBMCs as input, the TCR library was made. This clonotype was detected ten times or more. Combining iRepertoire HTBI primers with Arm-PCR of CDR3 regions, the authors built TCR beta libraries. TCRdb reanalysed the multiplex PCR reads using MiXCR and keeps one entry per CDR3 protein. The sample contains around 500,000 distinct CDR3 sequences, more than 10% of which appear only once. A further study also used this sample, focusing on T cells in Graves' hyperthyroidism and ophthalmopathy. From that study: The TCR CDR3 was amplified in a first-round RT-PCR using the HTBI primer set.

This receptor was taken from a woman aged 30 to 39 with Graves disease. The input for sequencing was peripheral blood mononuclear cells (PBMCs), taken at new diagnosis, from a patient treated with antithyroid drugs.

The CDR3 reads CASSWGGILNTEAFF. DNA for the CDR3: TGTGCCAGCAGCTGGGGGGGGATACTGAACACTGAAGCTTTCTTT. The genes are TRBV7-9 and TRBJ1-1; a possible D gene is TRBD1 (5 bases). The CDR3 sequence is 15 residues long. CDR1 and CDR2 (germline): SEHNR, FQNEAQ (reference sequence). With 4 bases removed from V and 0 bases from J, the gap between germline ends came to 12 bases.